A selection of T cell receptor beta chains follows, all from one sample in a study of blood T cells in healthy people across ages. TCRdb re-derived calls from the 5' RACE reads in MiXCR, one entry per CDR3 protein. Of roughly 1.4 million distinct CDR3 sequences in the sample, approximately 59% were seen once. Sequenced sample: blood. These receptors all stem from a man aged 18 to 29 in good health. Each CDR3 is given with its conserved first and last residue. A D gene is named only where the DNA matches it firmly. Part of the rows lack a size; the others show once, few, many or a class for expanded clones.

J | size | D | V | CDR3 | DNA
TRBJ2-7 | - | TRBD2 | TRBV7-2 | CASSLASGLAESYEQYF | TGTGCCAGCAGCTTAGCGTCTGGACTAGCGGAGTCCTACGAGCAGTACTTC
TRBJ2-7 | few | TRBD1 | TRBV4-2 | CASSQLSGTEYEQYF | TGTGCCAGCAGCCAGCTCTCCGGGACAGAGTACGAGCAGTACTTC
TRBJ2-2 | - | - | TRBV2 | CASESGRTNTGELFF | TGTGCCAGCGAGTCTGGAAGAACGAACACCGGGGAGCTGTTTTTT
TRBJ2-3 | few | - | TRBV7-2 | CASSHATDTQYF | TGTGCCAGCAGCCACGCCACAGATACGCAGTATTTT
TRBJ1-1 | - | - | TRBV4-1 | CASSPLDGGGTEAFF | TGCGCCAGCAGCCCCTTGGACGGGGGGGGGACTGAAGCTTTCTTT
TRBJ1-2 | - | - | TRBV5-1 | CASSIATDSNYGYTF | TGCGCCAGCAGCATAGCAACCGACAGTAACTATGGCTACACCTTC
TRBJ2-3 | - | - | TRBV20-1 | CSGYTDTQYF | TGCAGTGGGTACACAGATACGCAGTATTTT
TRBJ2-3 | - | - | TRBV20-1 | CSALGQPSTDTQYF | TGCAGTGCTCTCGGACAGCCTTCCACAGATACGCAGTATTTT
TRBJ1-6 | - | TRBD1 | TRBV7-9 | CASSLGTGTPSGLHF | TGTGCCAGCAGCTTGGGGACAGGAACCCCATCAGGTCTCCACTTT
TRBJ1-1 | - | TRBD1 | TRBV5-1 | CASSWGQGFTEAFF | TGCGCCAGCAGCTGGGGACAGGGCTTTACTGAAGCTTTCTTT
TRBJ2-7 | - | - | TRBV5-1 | CASSLAALGEQYF | TGCGCCAGCAGCTTGGCCGCCCTGGGGGAGCAGTACTTC
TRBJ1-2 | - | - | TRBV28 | CASSHQQEDYGYTF | TGTGCCAGCAGTCACCAACAGGAAGACTATGGCTACACCTTC
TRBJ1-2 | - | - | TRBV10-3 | CAISGGDPNYGYTF | TGTGCCATCAGTGGGGGGGATCCTAACTATGGCTACACCTTC
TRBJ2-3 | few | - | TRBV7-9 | CASSAGSLYTQYF | TGTGCCAGCAGCGCTGGGTCACTCTATACGCAGTATTTT
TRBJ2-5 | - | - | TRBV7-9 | CASSGVRQAPQETQYF | TGTGCCAGCAGCGGGGTTAGACAGGCCCCTCAAGAGACCCAGTACTTC
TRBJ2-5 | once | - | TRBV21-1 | CASSKRESGRRSETQYF | TGTGCCAGCAGCAAAAGGGAAAGCGGGAGAAGGTCGGAGACCCAGTACTTC
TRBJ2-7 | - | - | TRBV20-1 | CSAPRQGLYEQYF | TGCAGTGCTCCAAGACAGGGACTATACGAGCAGTACTTC
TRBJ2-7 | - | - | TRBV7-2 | CASSLRGSGPYEQYF | TGTGCCAGCAGCTTAAGGGGTTCAGGACCCTACGAGCAGTACTTC
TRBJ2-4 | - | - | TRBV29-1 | CSVEPLSGEQYF | TGCAGCGTTGAACCACTCTCGGGAGAGCAGTACTTC
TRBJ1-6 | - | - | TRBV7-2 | CASSLSQSSHNSPLHF | TGTGCCAGCAGCTTAAGTCAGAGCTCCCATAATTCACCCCTCCACTTT
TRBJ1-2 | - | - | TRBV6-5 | CASSYNLDPGYYGYTF | TGTGCCAGCAGTTACAACCTAGACCCGGGGTACTATGGCTACACCTTC
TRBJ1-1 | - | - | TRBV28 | CASSLKIRGARAFF | TGTGCCAGCAGTTTGAAGATCCGCGGCGCGAGGGCTTTCTTT
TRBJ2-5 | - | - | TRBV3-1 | CASSPDFDSFQETQYF | TGTGCCAGCAGCCCCGACTTCGACTCCTTCCAAGAGACCCAGTACTTC
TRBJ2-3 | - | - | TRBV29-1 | CSALVGSLYTDTQYF | TGCAGCGCTCTGGTGGGATCCCTATACACAGATACGCAGTATTTT
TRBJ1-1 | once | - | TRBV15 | CATSRDLGGGSTEAFF | TGTGCCACCAGCAGAGATCTTGGGGGCGGGTCCACTGAAGCTTTCTTT
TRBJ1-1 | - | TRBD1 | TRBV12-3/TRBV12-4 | CASSPGQANTEAFF | TGTGCCAGCAGTCCTGGACAGGCGAACACTGAAGCTTTCTTT
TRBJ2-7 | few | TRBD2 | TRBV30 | CAWSGGLEYYEQYF | TGTGCCTGGAGTGGAGGACTAGAGTATTACGAGCAGTACTTC
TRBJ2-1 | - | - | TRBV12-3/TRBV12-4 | CASTAGAAYNEQFF | TGTGCCAGCACCGCGGGGGCCGCCTACAATGAGCAGTTCTTC
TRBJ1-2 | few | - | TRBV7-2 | CASSLFPLAGTSYGYTF | TGTGCCAGCAGCTTATTCCCTCTAGCTGGGACATCATATGGCTACACCTTC
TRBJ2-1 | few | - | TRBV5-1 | CASSLNQGLGEEFF | TGCGCCAGCAGCTTGAACCAGGGGCTAGGGGAGGAGTTCTTC
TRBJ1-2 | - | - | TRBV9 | CASSVQSGGDGYGYTF | TGTGCCAGCAGCGTTCAAAGTGGTGGGGATGGCTATGGCTACACCTTC
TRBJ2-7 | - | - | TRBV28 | CASSDPASFLEQYF | TGTGCCAGCAGTGACCCGGCTAGCTTCCTTGAGCAGTACTTC
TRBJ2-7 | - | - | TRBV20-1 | CSARRGLYNEQYF | TGCAGTGCTAGAAGGGGACTCTACAATGAGCAGTACTTC
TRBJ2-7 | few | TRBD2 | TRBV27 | CASSSRLAGYEQYF | TGTGCCAGCAGTTCGAGACTAGCGGGGTACGAGCAGTACTTC
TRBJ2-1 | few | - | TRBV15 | CATSSSGNEQFF | TGTGCCACCAGCAGTTCTGGGAATGAGCAGTTCTTC
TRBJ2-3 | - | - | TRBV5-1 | CASKGETTKYF | TGCGCCAGCAAGGGGGAAACTACGAAGTATTTT
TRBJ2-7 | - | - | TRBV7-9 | CASSPRGWSYEQYF | TGTGCCAGCAGCCCGCGGGGTTGGTCCTACGAGCAGTACTTC
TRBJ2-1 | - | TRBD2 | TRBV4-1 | CASTASGLNEQFF | TGCGCCAGCACGGCTAGCGGGCTGAATGAGCAGTTCTTC
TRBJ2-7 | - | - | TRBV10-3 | CAISDPLGQNAYEQYF | TGTGCCATCAGTGACCCTCTAGGGCAGAACGCCTACGAGCAGTACTTC
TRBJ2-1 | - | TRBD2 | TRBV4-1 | CASSHGTTDNEQFF | TGCGCCAGCAGCCACGGGACTACCGACAATGAGCAGTTCTTC
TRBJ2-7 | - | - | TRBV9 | CASSVSPDHREQYF | TGTGCCAGCAGCGTATCCCCGGATCATCGCGAGCAGTACTTC
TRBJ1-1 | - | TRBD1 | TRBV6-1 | CAVQTGGVTEAFF | TGTGCCGTCCAGACAGGGGGGGTGACTGAAGCTTTCTTT
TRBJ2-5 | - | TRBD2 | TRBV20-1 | CSARDWVAGAEETQYF | TGCAGTGCTAGAGATTGGGTAGCGGGGGCAGAAGAGACCCAGTACTTC
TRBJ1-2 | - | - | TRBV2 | CASSELRAPTRAKGGYTF | TGTGCCAGCAGTGAACTCCGGGCCCCAACCCGGGCCAAGGGCGGCTACACCTTC
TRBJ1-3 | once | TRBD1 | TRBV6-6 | CASSHRGDSGNTIYF | TGTGCCAGCAGCCACAGGGGCGACTCTGGAAACACCATATATTTT
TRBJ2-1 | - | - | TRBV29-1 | CGVFSRYDEQFF | TGCGGCGTTTTTTCCAGGTACGATGAGCAGTTCTTC
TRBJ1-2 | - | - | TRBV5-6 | CASSLGPSGDYGYTF | TGTGCCAGCAGCCTCGGACCCTCAGGCGACTATGGCTACACCTTC
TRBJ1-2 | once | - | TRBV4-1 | CASSQGDSILRWGYTF | TGCGCCAGCAGCCAAGGGGACTCGATATTGAGATGGGGCTACACCTTC
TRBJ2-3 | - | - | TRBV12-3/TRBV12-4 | CASSPNTRSDTQYF | TGTGCCAGCAGTCCAAATACTAGGTCAGATACGCAGTATTTT
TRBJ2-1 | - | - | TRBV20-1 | CSALAREIYNGQFF | TGCAGTGCCCTAGCCCGGGAGATATACAATGGGCAGTTCTTC
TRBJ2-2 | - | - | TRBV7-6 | CASSLVLGTNTGELFF | TGTGCCAGCAGCTTAGTGTTGGGGACGAACACCGGGGAGCTGTTTTTT
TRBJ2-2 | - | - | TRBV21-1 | CASTRRTSGRGPPNTGGLFF | TGTGCCAGCACCAGGCGGACTAGCGGGAGGGGCCCCCCGAACACCGGGGGGCTGTTTTTT
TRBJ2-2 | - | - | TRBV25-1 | CASSEKLAYTAELFF | TGTGCCAGCAGTGAAAAACTAGCATATACCGCGGAGCTGTTTTTT
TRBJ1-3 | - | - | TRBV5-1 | CASSLEVVTAGNTIYF | TGCGCCAGCAGCTTGGAAGTTGTGACAGCCGGAAACACCATATATTTT
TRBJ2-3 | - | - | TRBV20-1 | CSAPPLETDTQYF | TGCAGTGCTCCCCCTCTTGAAACAGATACGCAGTATTTT
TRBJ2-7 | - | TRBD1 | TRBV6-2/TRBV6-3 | CASRRDRGTGEQYF | TGTGCCAGCAGGAGGGACAGGGGAACGGGCGAGCAGTACTTC
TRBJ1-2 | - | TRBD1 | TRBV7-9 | CASSRGQESNYGYTF | TGTGCCAGCAGCAGAGGACAGGAGAGTAACTATGGCTACACCTTC